This T cell receptor beta chain is from a study of blood T cells in healthy people across ages. Per germline, CDR1 GTSNPN and CDR2 SVGIG (reference sequence). The J segment lost 7 bases and the V segment lost 1 base, leaving 5 bases of the junction unmatched. The CDR3 is made up of 15 amino acids. Then a second PCR, running roughly 7 to 11 cycles, was carried out with a sample-barcoded 5' primer and a J-beta primer mix. Unique molecular identifiers of 12 random nucleotides labeled each cDNA. Using its own MiXCR run on the 5' RACE reads, TCRdb lists one record per CDR3 protein. This sample carries approximately 1.5 million distinct CDR3 sequences, 34% of them seen once, and the ten largest clones take about 10%.

The gene calls are TRBV30 and TRBJ2-1; 12 positions match TRBD2. This receptor was taken from a woman aged 25 to 39 in good health. Source material: blood. The CDR3 here is CAWSGTSGARNEQFF. The CDR3 bases are TGTGCCTGGAGTGGGACTAGCGGGGCTCGAAATGAGCAGTTCTTC. Variable domain in full (rest from reference TRBV30 and TRBJ2-1): SQTIHQWPATLVQPVGSPLSLECTVEGTSNPNLYWYRQAAGRGLQLLFYSVGIGQISSEVPQNLSASRPQDRQFILSSKKLLLSDSGFYLCAWSGTSGARNEQFFGPGTRLTVL.